Here is one T cell receptor beta chain with its context. Its antigen is not identified. The sample originates from a study of T cells after yellow fever vaccination. Broader study findings: Peaking faster, on day 5 versus 15, the secondary response was nonetheless weaker. Most primary-vaccination clones recurred post-booster (roughly 97% CD4, 88% CD8).

V lost 1 base, J lost 2 bases, and 11 bases lay in between. Germline lookup yields CDR1 LGHNA and CDR2 YSLEER. The CDR3 loop spans 16 amino acids. Production of TCR cDNA was by 5'RACE template switching, which also added a universal primer site and UMIs. TCRdb redid the calling of the 5' RACE reads with MiXCR, one entry per CDR3 protein. The sample carries under 400,000 distinct CDR3 sequences, 11% recorded once. The rearrangement links TRBV4-3 to TRBJ2-2; D is uncertain. The source of this sequence is a man aged 18 to 29 who received the YFV17D yellow fever vaccine. This specimen consisted of PBMCs, obtained on the day of the first yellow fever vaccination. This chain's CDR3 is CASSQGVSTNTGELFF. CDR3 DNA sequence: TGCGCCAGCAGCCAAGGGGTATCAACTAACACCGGGGAGCTGTTTTTT.